This T cell receptor (beta chain) was captured by sequencing in a study of control samples from healthy donors and cancer patients (dated by TCRdb to about 2020). Taken from cysteine to phenylalanine, the CDR3 has 14 residues. Just CDR3 DNA is preserved here, 42 bases in frame from base 1. Trimming at the junction amounts to 1 base on V and 4 bases on J, and the germline ends lie 10 bases apart. CDR1 MNHNS and CDR2 SASEGT were looked up in the germline V gene. Comments on this clone: Its antigen remains unidentified. Base qualities are not at hand, and no much larger clone is one base apart.

Library generation was performed with the immunoSEQ multiplex PCR assay. The table was pulled from immuneACCESS by TCRdb, which kept in-frame rearrangements only. Such tables lose some clones; where checked, under half of the loss comes from unresolved V genes, and the rest has no known cause. The sample contains roughly 130,000 clones, approximately 92% of them found a single time. The ten largest account for more than 2% of the sample. Rearrangement joined TRBV6-1 to TRBJ2-5; the D gene is tentatively TRBD1 or TRBD2, each matching 6 bases. The material sequenced was blood. This TCR came from a man younger than 35 in good health. The DNA sequence is given as TGTGCCAGCAGTGAAGGGGGGGCGGGAGAGACCCAGTACTTC. The resulting protein is CASSEGGAGETQYF.